This T cell receptor (beta chain) was profiled in a study of Graves' ophthalmopathy and Graves' hyperthyroidism. Every ophthalmopathy donor presented moderate-to-severe activity, CAS ≥3, NOSPECS ≥4 and duration under 3 months. Certain patients, namely those with other autoimmune diseases, uncontrolled infections, pregnancy or lactation, were excluded. As diagnostic evidence, clinical symptoms, serum thyroxine, TRAb, thyroid ultrasound and orbital computed tomography were relied upon. For repertoire sequencing, the TCR beta CDR3 regions were amplified from RNA transcripts. The library came from an HTBI-primed first-round RT-PCR and a second-round multiplex PCR. TCRdb reprocessed the multiplex PCR reads with MiXCR, giving one entry per CDR3 protein. Among approximately 50,000 distinct CDR3 sequences listed, around half were seen once. Germline V gene sequence: CDR1 MNHEY, CDR2 SVGEGT. The CDR3 loop spans 13 amino acids. J was trimmed by 8 bases and V by 6 bases; bases with no gene match: 4.

The study, taken as a whole, reports: A majority of expanded thyroid clonotypes exceeding 0.001 frequency were likewise present in blood.

A word on this clonotype: Its antigen is as yet unknown.

Specimen: peripheral blood. V gene TRBV6-2 or TRBV6-3 combines with J gene TRBJ2-2, with 9 bases that match TRBD1. The TCR was taken from an adult man with Graves' ophthalmopathy. In DNA form, the CDR3 reads TGTGCCAGCAGGGACAGGGGTGGTGGGGAGCTGTTTTTT. It specifies CASRDRGGGELFF.